This is a list of T cell receptor beta chains from one sample in a study of CXCR3-negative and CXCR3-positive naive CD8 T cells. TCRdb reprocessed the 5' RACE reads and keeps a single row for each CDR3 protein, giving no DNA. This sample lists about 63,000 distinct CDR3 sequences; its ten largest clones have 4% to 5.5%. The sequenced sample was naive CXCR3+ CD8+ T cells from blood. These receptors all stem from a human donor in good health. Some clones in this sample may be carry-over from other donors' samples. CDR3s include the opening cysteine and the closing phenylalanine or tryptophan.

J,V,CDR3
TRBJ2-7,TRBV12-3/TRBV12-4,CASRGDSYEQYF
TRBJ2-3,TRBV7-3,CASSLSPDRRHDTQYF
TRBJ1-1,TRBV29-1,CSGVQEDTEAFF
TRBJ2-3,TRBV7-9,CASSSRDSTSTDTQYF
TRBJ2-7,TRBV7-6,CASSPIGTEHEQYF
TRBJ2-3,TRBV7-9,CASSSPGQGSDTQYF
TRBJ1-2,TRBV23-1,CASSHQDRDDYGYAF
TRBJ2-5,TRBV27,CASSTGTSGGYQETQYF
TRBJ2-1,TRBV4-2,CASSQVPPGGYNEQFF
TRBJ2-1,TRBV20-1,CSARTSSSEQFF
TRBJ1-2,TRBV28,CASSSRGGTGLSYGYTF
TRBJ2-7,TRBV11-2,CASSFGSSYEQYF
TRBJ2-7,TRBV7-9,CASSSPGSTYEQYF
TRBJ1-2,TRBV4-3,CASSQDPQTNYGYTF
TRBJ2-1,TRBV5-1,CASSPGLGQFF
TRBJ2-7,TRBV20-1,CSAKEAGPIYEQYF
TRBJ1-4,TRBV6-2/TRBV6-3,CASSIRDAGWEKLFF
TRBJ1-1,TRBV19,CASSIVAGGGADEAFF
TRBJ2-7,TRBV28,CASSLDQGTYEQYF
TRBJ2-2,TRBV29-1,CSAYTRDTKNTGELFF
TRBJ2-1,TRBV7-9,CASSSKQGIYNEQFF
TRBJ2-7,TRBV7-6,CASSLAGQVSYEQYF
TRBJ2-5,TRBV7-2,CASSLKELAGGRRETQYF
TRBJ2-7,TRBV5-1,CASSWGQGARIEQYF
TRBJ1-1,TRBV6-1,CASSGWRGTEAFF
TRBJ2-7,TRBV14,CASKGIGAYEQYF
TRBJ2-5,TRBV20-1,CSAREMHDSQETQYF
TRBJ2-1,TRBV5-1,CASSPGGPSYTVSEDNEQFF
TRBJ1-2,TRBV5-1,CASSLETNYGYTF
TRBJ2-1,TRBV27,CASSFSRAPYNEQFF
TRBJ2-1,TRBV6-2/TRBV6-3,CASSYGVSYNEQFF
TRBJ2-7,TRBV7-2,CASSLLLAGYEQYF
TRBJ2-1,TRBV4-1,CASSNRGEYNEQFF
TRBJ2-3,TRBV29-1,CSVEPNSLGDPGDTQYF
TRBJ2-7,TRBV29-1,CSVEHRGLSPNEQYF
TRBJ2-3,TRBV6-2/TRBV6-3,CASSLGQGASDTQYF
TRBJ1-1,TRBV7-9,CASSIFDSLNTEAFF
TRBJ2-1,TRBV29-1,CSVDDGESYNEQFF
TRBJ2-1,TRBV7-9,CASSARWDEQFF
TRBJ2-2,TRBV27,CASTKNTGEPFF
TRBJ2-3,TRBV12-3/TRBV12-4,CASSRLAGGDPVITDTQYF
TRBJ2-7,TRBV7-6,CASSSPAGQGYEQYF
TRBJ2-1,TRBV6-4,CASSESNFGGASEQFF
TRBJ2-1,TRBV10-1,CASSEYHPVAVSYNEQFF
TRBJ2-6,TRBV29-1,CSVVTDTTHSGANVLTF
TRBJ2-7,TRBV7-6,CASSTGTGVSSYEQYF
TRBJ2-7,TRBV12-3/TRBV12-4,CASSHPPTDYEQYF
TRBJ2-3,TRBV28,CASKSTGEADTQYF
TRBJ2-7,TRBV10-1,CASSFGPSYEQYF
TRBJ2-3,TRBV29-1,CSVEDPAGERTDTQYF
TRBJ2-5,TRBV3-1,CASSLHLSRDRQETQYF
TRBJ2-1,TRBV7-6,CASGPSGGAARDNEQFF
TRBJ2-5,TRBV12-3/TRBV12-4,CASSPGTSPEGETQYF
TRBJ1-2,TRBV29-1,CSVPDKGGYGYTF